Following are 28 T cell receptor beta chains from one sample sequenced in a study of blood T cell repertoires in COVID-19. TCRdb keeps only in-frame clones here, not all; method: immunoSEQ multiplex PCR. The sample includes some 170,000 clones, approximately 80% of them seen just once. The sample was peripheral blood. The receptors here all came from a woman aged 80 or older with active or convalescent COVID-19.

This chain joins TRBV6-6 and TRBJ1-2; D is possibly TRBD1 (5 bases). The CDR3 consists of 14 residues. Trimming pared 10 bases from V and 5 bases from J, leaving 20 bases between. Germline assignment: CDR1 MNHNY and CDR2 SVGAGI (reference sequence). The CDR3 reads CATRRGEGNYGYTF. The DNA for the CDR3 is TGTGCCACCAGGCGGGGCGAGGGAAATTATGGCTACACCTTC.

The chain employs TRBV4-1 and TRBJ2-2; TRBD1 matches 11 bases. In germline, CDR1 is MGHRA, CDR2 YSYEKL. The CDR3 is 18 amino acids. Trimming took 4 bases from V and 0 from J; bases not matched to a gene: 7. CDR3 sequence reads: CASSPLWGQGANTGELFF. Written as DNA, the CDR3 is TGCGCCAGCAGCCCCCTTTGGGGACAGGGGGCGAACACCGGGGAGCTGTTTTTT.

This chain joins TRBV19 and TRBJ1-2; 7 bases align to TRBD1. Germline V gene sequence: CDR1 LNHDA, CDR2 SQIVND (reference sequence). V shed 4 bases and J 1 base; nucleotides not matched to a gene: 9. The CDR3 sequence is 16 residues long. The CDR3 is CASSRDSLLDNYGYTF. CDR3 in DNA: TGTGCCAGTAGTAGGGACAGTTTGTTGGATAACTATGGCTACACCTTC.

The chain combines TRBV7-8 with TRBJ2-2, with 7 bases lining up with TRBD1. The V and J ends lost 5 bases and 6 bases, in that order; junction bases with no gene match: 3. The CDR3 consists of 13 residues. Germline V gives CDR1 SGHVS, CDR2 FQNEAQ. CDR3: CASSLRGPGELFF. The CDR3 DNA reads as TGTGCCAGCAGCCTTAGGGGGCCCGGGGAGCTGTTTTTT. Filled out from reference TRBV7-8 and TRBJ2-2, the complete variable domain reads GAGVSQSPRYKVAKRGQDVALRCDPISGHVSLFWYQQALGQGPEFLTYFQNEAQLDKSGLPSDRFFAERPEGSVSTLKIQRTQQEDSAVYLCASSLRGPGELFFGEGSRLTVL.

This clone was seen once. V usage is TRBV11-2 and J usage is TRBJ2-2; tentatively, D is TRBD1 (6 bases). Between the trimmed V and J ends, which lost 6 bases and 2 bases, there was a span of 19 bases. The CDR3 covers 17 residues. CDR1 is SGHAT and CDR2 is FQNNGV in the germline V gene. CDR3: CASSSPRPQGNTGELFF. Written as DNA, the CDR3 is TGTGCCAGCAGTTCTCCCAGACCACAGGGAAACACCGGGGAGCTGTTTTTT. Drawing the rest from reference TRBV11-2 and TRBJ2-2, the complete variable domain is EAGVAQSPRYKIIEKRQSVAFWCNPISGHATLYWYQQILGQGPKLLIQFQNNGVVDDSQLPKDRFSAERLKGVDSTLKIQPAKLEDSAVYLCASSSPRPQGNTGELFFGEGSRLTVL.

The V gene is TRBV27, the J gene TRBJ2-5; TRBD2 is a possible D gene (5 bases). Germline lookup yields CDR1 MNHEY and CDR2 SMNVEV (reference sequence). Trimming cost V 3 bases and J 1 base, with 18 bases left between them. The CDR3 spans 17 residues. CDR3 bases: TGTGCCAGCAGTTTCAAAAGGCCGAGCGGTACCCAAGAGACCCAGTACTTC. This translates into CASSFKRPSGTQETQYF.

The CDR3 protein is CAIRGLAPYEQYF. CDR3 nucleotides: TGTGCCATCAGAGGACTAGCCCCCTACGAGCAGTACTTC. The V call is TRBV10-3, the J call TRBJ2-7, with TRBD2 matching over 8 bases. There are 13 residues in the CDR3. Germline CDR1 ENHRY, CDR2 SYGVKD. V gave up 6 bases and J gave up 2 bases; unmatched junction bases: 3.

This rearrangement joins TRBV7-2 to TRBJ2-7, with D possibly TRBD1 on 5 matching bases. Germline V gives CDR1 SGHTA, CDR2 FQGNSA. Trimming left V 5 bases short and J 5 bases short, with 16 bases between. The CDR3 is 14 residues long. The CDR3 DNA sequence: TGTGCCAGCAGCCCCCGACAGATCGTCCACGAGCAGTACTTC. It translates to CASSPRQIVHEQYF.

The rearrangement joins TRBV9 to TRBJ2-3; 11 bases are a match to TRBD2. Germline CDR1 is SGDLS and CDR2 is YYNGEE. With 2 bases clipped from V and 4 bases from J, the junction kept 9 bases outside the gene matches. This CDR3 contains 17 residues. CDR3 nucleotide sequence: TGTGCCAGCAGCGTTCTAGCGGGGGGTGGCGGCGCAGATACGCAGTATTTT. Residues: CASSVLAGGGGADTQYF.

The chain combines TRBV11-3 with TRBJ2-2; D unclear. V shed 5 bases and J shed 3 bases, with 13 bases lying between them. CDR1 is SGHNT, CDR2 YENEEA, per germline. The CDR3 consists of 15 residues. CDR3 residues: CASSPTEVYTGELFF. The CDR3 coding sequence is TGTGCCAGCAGCCCAACAGAAGTTTACACCGGGGAGCTGTTTTTT.

This rearrangement joins TRBV18 to TRBJ1-2; TRBD1 is a possible D gene (6 bases). Trimming took off 4 bases at V and 6 bases at J, with 24 bases between the two ends. The CDR3 has 17 amino acids. The V gene's germline CDR1 is KGHSH and CDR2 LQKENI. The CDR3 here is CASSLTGTGPGSNGYTF. Written as DNA, the CDR3 is TGTGCCAGCTCACTAACCGGTACAGGGCCCGGATCGAATGGCTACACCTTC.

The rearrangement joins TRBV3-1 (or the pseudogene TRBV3-2) to TRBJ2-4; TRBD2 agrees at 11 bases. The CDR3 length is 15 residues. Germline-derived CDR1 and CDR2 are LGHDT and YNNKEL (reference sequence). V trimming: 1 base; J trimming: 6 bases; junction bases outside the gene matches: 2. CDR3 DNA: TGTGCCAGCAGCCAAGTAGGGACTAGCGGAAACATTCAGTACTTC. Amino acids: CASSQVGTSGNIQYF.

The rearrangement uses TRBV4-3 and TRBJ2-1; D might be TRBD1 (6 bases). Germline CDR1 reads LGHNA; CDR2 reads YSLEER. V was cut by 4 bases and J by 1 base, with 11 bases left in between. The CDR3 extends over 15 amino acids. CDR3 region: CASSPGHVSYNEQFF. CDR3 in DNA: TGCGCCAGCAGCCCGGGACATGTATCCTACAATGAGCAGTTCTTC.

The chain employs TRBV18 and TRBJ2-6, with TRBD2 matching over 7 bases. The germline gives CDR1 KGHSH, CDR2 LQKENI. V gave up 3 bases and J gave up 3 bases; unmatched junction bases: 8. The CDR3 contains 17 residues. In DNA, the CDR3 is TGTGCCAGCTCACCCCTAACGGGGGGTGGTGGGGCCAACGTCCTGACTTTC. It codes for CASSPLTGGGGANVLTF. Complete variable domain (other parts from reference TRBV18 and TRBJ2-6): NAGVMQNPRHLVRRRGQEARLRCSPMKGHSHVYWYRQLPEEGLKFMVYLQKENIIDESGMPKERFSAEFPKEGPSILRIQQVVRGDSAAYFCASSPLTGGGGANVLTFGAGSRLTVL.

The chain joins TRBV30 to TRBJ1-1; 7 bases line up with TRBD1. CDR1 and CDR2 (germline): GTSNPN, SVGIG (reference sequence). The CDR3 has 14 amino acids. The junction had 6 bases not matched to a gene; V was cut back by 2 bases and J by 3 bases. The chain's CDR3 is CAWSNYRGHTEAFF. CDR3 DNA sequence: TGTGCCTGGAGTAACTACAGGGGACACACTGAAGCTTTCTTT.

In DNA form, the CDR3 reads TGTGCCAGCAGCTTAAGACAGGGTACTGAAGCTTTCTTT. This gives the protein CASSLRQGTEAFF. The chain employs TRBV11-2 and TRBJ1-1, with 7 bases matching TRBD1. CDR3 length: 13 residues. CDR1 is SGHAT, CDR2 FQNNGV, per germline. Trimming took 2 bases from V and 5 from J; bases not matched to a gene: 2.

V gene TRBV6-2 or TRBV6-3 combines with J gene TRBJ2-3, with 9 bases lining up with TRBD2. V lost 0 bases, J lost 6 bases, and 4 bases stayed unmatched. The CDR3 has 15 residues. CDR1 and CDR2 from the germline V gene are MNHEY and SVGEGT. The CDR3 DNA reads TGTGCCAGCAGTTACTCGAGCGGGGGGTTGGATACGCAGTATTTT. Translation gives CASSYSSGGLDTQYF.

This clone has more than one count but fewer than ten. J is TRBJ1-2 and V is TRBV30; tentatively, D is TRBD1 (5 bases). The germline V gene has CDR1 GTSNPN and CDR2 SVGIG (reference sequence). The CDR3 has 13 amino acids. The V gene lost 1 base and the J gene lost 5 bases, with 11 bases spanning the gap. CDR3 residues: CAWSEGTSYGYTF. CDR3 nucleotide sequence: TGTGCCTGGAGTGAAGGGACTTCGTATGGCTACACCTTC.

The chain has TRBV5-1 and TRBJ1-1; TRBD1 agrees at 11 bases. The CDR3 totals 17 residues. CDR1 SGHRS and CDR2 YFSETQ come from the germline V gene. The V segment lost 1 base and the J segment 3 bases; nucleotides outside the gene matches: 8. CDR3 in amino acids: CASSLILGTGGHTEAFF. As DNA, the CDR3 is TGCGCCAGCAGCTTGATCCTAGGGACAGGGGGTCACACTGAAGCTTTCTTT.

Remarks on this clone: Other nucleotide sequences from this sample produce the same CDR3. The V call is TRBV4-3, the J call TRBJ1-6, with unresolved D. The germline CDR1 and CDR2 sequences are LGHNA and YSLEER. V was trimmed by 0 bases and J by 0 bases, leaving 6 bases between them. This CDR3 has 16 amino acids. The CDR3 reads CASSQEYSSYNSPLHF. CDR3 DNA sequence: TGCGCCAGCAGCCAAGAATACAGCTCCTATAATTCACCCCTCCACTTT.

This clone was seen a few times. One end of the junction does not line up with germline, which may come from a read error. The chain combines TRBV12-3 or TRBV12-4 with TRBJ1-5, with D unclear. The CDR3 contains 12 residues. The CDR3 sequence: CASTLERQPQHF. CDR3 in DNA: TGTGCCAGCACTTTAGAACGGCAGCCCCAGCATTTT.

This sequence joins TRBV18 and TRBJ1-1; no clear D gene. Trimming pared 4 bases from V and 1 base from J, leaving 7 bases between. The CDR3 length is 13 residues. Germline CDR1 reads KGHSH; CDR2 reads LQKENI. CDR3: CASSLGRNTEAFF. CDR3 nucleotides: TGTGCCAGCTCACTAGGGAGGAACACTGAAGCTTTCTTT. The variable domain in full, completed from reference TRBV18 and TRBJ1-1, reads NAGVMQNPRHLVRRRGQEARLRCSPMKGHSHVYWYRQLPEEGLKFMVYLQKENIIDESGMPKERFSAEFPKEGPSILRIQQVVRGDSAAYFCASSLGRNTEAFFGQGTRLTVV.

The chain combines TRBV21-1 with TRBJ1-1; the table's TRBD1 call for D was not verified on the DNA. TRBV21-1 is a known pseudogene. This CDR3 contains 16 residues. CDR3 in amino acids: CASLLVPGQGAFEAFF. CDR3 DNA: TGTGCCAGCCTGCTCGTACCGGGACAGGGGGCCTTTGAAGCTTTCTTT.

V is TRBV19 and J is TRBJ2-3; the D gene is possibly TRBD2 (6 bases). The ends were cut back, 4 bases at V and 2 bases at J, with 10 bases in the middle. Germline assignment: CDR1 LNHDA and CDR2 SQIVND (reference sequence). This CDR3 is built from 14 residues. CDR3 in amino acids: CASSTQGLTDTQYF. The DNA of the CDR3 is TGTGCCAGTAGTACCCAGGGACTCACAGATACGCAGTATTTT.

The chain has TRBV6-1 and TRBJ2-7; tentative D call: TRBD1 (9 bases). The germline CDR1 and CDR2 sequences are MNHNS and SASEGT. V lost 3 bases to trimming and J lost 4 bases, with 25 bases between them. The CDR3 has 18 amino acids. The CDR3 coding sequence is TGTGCCAGCAGTGACTTTAGCGGGACAGGGAGGCACCCGTACGAGCAGTACTTC. Translation gives CASSDFSGTGRHPYEQYF.

This rearrangement joins TRBV29-1 to TRBJ2-7, with D perhaps TRBD2 (6 bases). With 7 bases removed from V and 5 bases from J, the gap between germline ends came to 12 bases. CDR1 and CDR2 (germline): SQVTM, ANQGSEA. The CDR3 is made up of 11 amino acids. The CDR3 loop is CSAGGGNEQYF. The CDR3 DNA is TGCAGCGCCGGCGGAGGGAACGAGCAGTACTTC.

This chain connects TRBV7-2 to TRBJ1-2; 10 bases line up with TRBD1. CDR1 and CDR2 (germline): SGHTA, FQGNSA. The CDR3 sequence is 15 residues long. The V gene end was trimmed by 5 bases and the J gene end by 2 bases; junction bases not matched to a gene: 5. The CDR3 DNA follows: TGTGCCAGCAGCCCCCGACAGGGGGCGAACTATGGCTACACCTTC. This translates into CASSPRQGANYGYTF.

J is TRBJ1-3 and V is TRBV12-5; TRBD1 is a possible D gene (5 bases). From germline, CDR1 is LGHNT and CDR2 FRNRAP. CDR3 length: 14 amino acids. Between the trimmed V and J ends, which lost 6 bases and 1 base, there was a span of 10 bases. CDR3 sequence (DNA): TGTGCTAGTGGGTACTCAGGGTCTGGAAACACCATATATTTT. Its translation is CASGYSGSGNTIYF.